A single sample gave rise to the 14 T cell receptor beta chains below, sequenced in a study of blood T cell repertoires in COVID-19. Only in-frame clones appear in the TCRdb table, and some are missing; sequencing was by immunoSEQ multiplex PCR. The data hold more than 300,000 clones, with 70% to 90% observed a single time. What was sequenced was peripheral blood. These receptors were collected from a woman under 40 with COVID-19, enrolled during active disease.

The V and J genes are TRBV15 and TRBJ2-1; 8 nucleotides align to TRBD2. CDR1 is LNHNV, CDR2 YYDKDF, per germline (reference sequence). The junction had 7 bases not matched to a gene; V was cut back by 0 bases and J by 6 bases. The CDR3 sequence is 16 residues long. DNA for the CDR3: TGTGCCACCAGCAGAGATGGCGGGGGGCAATTCAATGAGCAGTTCTTC. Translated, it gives CATSRDGGGQFNEQFF.

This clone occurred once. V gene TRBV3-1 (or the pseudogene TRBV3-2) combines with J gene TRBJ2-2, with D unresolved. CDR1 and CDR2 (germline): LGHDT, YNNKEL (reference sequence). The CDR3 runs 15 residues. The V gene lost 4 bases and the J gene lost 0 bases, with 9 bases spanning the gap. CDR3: CASSPVASNTGELFF. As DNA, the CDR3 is TGTGCCAGCAGCCCGGTCGCTTCGAACACCGGGGAGCTGTTTTTT.

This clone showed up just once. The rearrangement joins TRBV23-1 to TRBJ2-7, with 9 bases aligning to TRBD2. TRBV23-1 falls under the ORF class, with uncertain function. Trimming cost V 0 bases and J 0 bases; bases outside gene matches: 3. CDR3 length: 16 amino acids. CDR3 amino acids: CASSQSGLAISYEQYF. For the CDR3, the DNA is TGCGCCAGCAGTCAATCGGGACTAGCAATCTCCTACGAGCAGTACTTC.

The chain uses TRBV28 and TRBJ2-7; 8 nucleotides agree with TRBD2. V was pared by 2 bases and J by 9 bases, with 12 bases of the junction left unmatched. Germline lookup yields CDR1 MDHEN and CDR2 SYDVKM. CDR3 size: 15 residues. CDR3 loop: CASSLPVSGSVGQYF. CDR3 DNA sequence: TGTGCCAGCAGTTTACCCGTGAGCGGGAGTGTTGGGCAGTACTTC.

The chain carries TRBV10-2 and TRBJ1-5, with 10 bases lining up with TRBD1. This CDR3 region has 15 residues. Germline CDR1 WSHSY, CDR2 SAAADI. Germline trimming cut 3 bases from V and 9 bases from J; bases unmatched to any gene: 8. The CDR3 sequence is CASSESRQGAGPQHF. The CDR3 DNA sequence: TGCGCCAGCAGTGAATCCCGACAGGGGGCTGGGCCCCAGCATTTT.

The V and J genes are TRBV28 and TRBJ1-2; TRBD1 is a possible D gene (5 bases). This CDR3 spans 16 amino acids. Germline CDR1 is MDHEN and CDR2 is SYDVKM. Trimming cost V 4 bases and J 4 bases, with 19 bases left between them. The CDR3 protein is CASSWEGREVIYGYTF. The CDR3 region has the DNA TGTGCCAGCAGTTGGGAGGGGCGGGAGGTGATCTATGGCTACACCTTC.

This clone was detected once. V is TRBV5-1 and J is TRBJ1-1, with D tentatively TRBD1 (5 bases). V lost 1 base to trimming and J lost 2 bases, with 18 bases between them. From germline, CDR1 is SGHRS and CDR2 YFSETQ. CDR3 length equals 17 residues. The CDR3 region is CASSLTTTGVLNTEAFF. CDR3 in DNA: TGCGCCAGCAGCTTGACCACTACGGGGGTACTAAACACTGAAGCTTTCTTT.

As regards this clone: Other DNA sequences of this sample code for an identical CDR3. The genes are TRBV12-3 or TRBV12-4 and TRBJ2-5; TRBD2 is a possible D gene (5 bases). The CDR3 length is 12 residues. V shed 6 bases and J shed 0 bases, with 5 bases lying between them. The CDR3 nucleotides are TGTGCCAGCAGCGGGGACCAAGAGACCCAGTACTTC. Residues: CASSGDQETQYF.

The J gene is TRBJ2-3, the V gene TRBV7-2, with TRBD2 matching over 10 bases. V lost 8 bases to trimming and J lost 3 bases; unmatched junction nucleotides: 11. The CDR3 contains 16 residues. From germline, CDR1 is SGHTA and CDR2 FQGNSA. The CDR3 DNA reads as TGTGCCAGCCCCGCCCCGGGGGGACTAGCGACAGATACGCAGTATTTT. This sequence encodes CASPAPGGLATDTQYF.

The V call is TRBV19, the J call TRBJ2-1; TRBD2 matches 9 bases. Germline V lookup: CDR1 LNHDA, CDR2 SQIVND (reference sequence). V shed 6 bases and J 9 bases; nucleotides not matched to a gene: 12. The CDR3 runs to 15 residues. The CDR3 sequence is CASSLSASGMGEQFF. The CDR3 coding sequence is TGTGCCAGTAGCTTATCGGCTAGCGGGATGGGTGAGCAGTTCTTC. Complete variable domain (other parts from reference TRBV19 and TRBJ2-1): DGGITQSPKYLFRKEGQNVTLSCEQNLNHDAMYWYRQDPGQGLRLIYYSQIVNDFQKGDIAEGYSVSREKKESFPLTVTSAQKNPTAFYLCASSLSASGMGEQFFGPGTRLTVL.

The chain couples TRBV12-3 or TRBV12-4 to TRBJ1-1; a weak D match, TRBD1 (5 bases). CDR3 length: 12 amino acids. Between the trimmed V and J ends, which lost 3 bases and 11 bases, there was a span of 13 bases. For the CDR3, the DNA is TGTGCCAGCAGTTTTGGTCAGGGTCATGCTTTCTTT. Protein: CASSFGQGHAFF.

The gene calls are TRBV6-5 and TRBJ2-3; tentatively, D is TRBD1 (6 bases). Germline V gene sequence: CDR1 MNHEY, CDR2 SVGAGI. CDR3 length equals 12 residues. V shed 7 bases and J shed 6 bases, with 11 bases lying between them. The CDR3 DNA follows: TGTGCCAGCAATAACAGGGATGATACGCAGTATTTT. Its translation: CASNNRDDTQYF.

The DNA for the CDR3 is TGCGCCAGCACGTACAGGCCCACAGATACGCAGTATTTT. Residues: CASTYRPTDTQYF. This chain uses TRBV4-1 with TRBJ2-3, with a weak D call TRBD1 (5 bases). Looked up from germline, CDR1 is MGHRA and CDR2 is YSYEKL. The V end lost 7 bases, the J end lost 2 bases, and 10 bases lay between the germline ends. The CDR3 has 13 amino acids.

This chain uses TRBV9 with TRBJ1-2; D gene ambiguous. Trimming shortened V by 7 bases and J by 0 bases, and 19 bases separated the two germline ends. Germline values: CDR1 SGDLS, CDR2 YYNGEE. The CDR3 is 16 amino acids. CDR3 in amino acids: CASSQGGKGTNYGYTF. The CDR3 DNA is TGTGCCAGCTCCCAAGGAGGGAAGGGAACTAACTATGGCTACACCTTC.